These T cell receptor beta chains were read from a single sample in a study of blood T cell dynamics during melanoma immunotherapy. Libraries were prepared by immunoSEQ multiplex PCR; TCRdb keeps only in-frame clonotypes and omits some of them. Of 7,900 or so clones in the sample, 88% were seen once. The sequenced sample was blood, obtained from a patient treated with checkpoint blockade. The receptors were gathered from a human donor with melanoma. Each CDR3 is given with its conserved first and last residue. Fields, in order: V gene, J gene, clone size, D gene, CDR3 protein, CDR3 DNA. A D gene is named only where the DNA matches it firmly. Rows may omit the clone size; those that give it use once, few, many or a size class.

TRBV28	TRBJ2-7	NA	NA	CASSLNTPYEQYF	TGTGCCAGCAGTCTTAATACCCCCTACGAGCAGTACTTC
TRBV7-9	TRBJ2-7	NA	NA	CASSPGSNYEQYF	TGTGCCAGCAGCCCAGGCAGCAACTACGAGCAGTACTTC
TRBV4-1	TRBJ1-1	NA	NA	CASSRTDMNTEAFF	TGCGCCAGCAGCCGGACAGACATGAACACTGAAGCTTTCTTT
TRBV2	TRBJ1-1	once	TRBD1	CASRAPVGQGGKAEAFF	TGTGCCAGCAGAGCTCCCGTCGGACAGGGGGGAAAGGCTGAAGCTTTCTTT
TRBV15	TRBJ1-5	NA	NA	CATSRAPRETQPQHF	TGTGCCACCAGCAGGGCCCCCCGGGAGACCCAGCCCCAGCATTTT
TRBV14	TRBJ2-7	NA	TRBD1	CASSLPGQGAYEQYF	TGTGCCAGCAGCCTACCGGGACAGGGGGCGTACGAGCAGTACTTC
TRBV18	TRBJ2-3	NA	TRBD2	CASSRSSGGTSDTQYF	TGTGCCAGCTCAAGGAGTAGCGGGGGGACCTCAGATACGCAGTATTTT
TRBV29-1	TRBJ2-3	NA	NA	CSVFGWSADTQYF	TGCAGCGTTTTTGGTTGGAGCGCAGATACGCAGTATTTT
TRBV5-4	TRBJ1-1	few	TRBD1	CASSSQQGGTEAFF	TGTGCCAGCAGCTCTCAACAGGGGGGAACTGAAGCTTTCTTT
TRBV18	TRBJ2-7	NA	NA	CASSPRVKESSNEQYF	TGTGCCAGCTCACCACGTGTAAAGGAGTCGAGCAACGAGCAGTACTTC
TRBV7-2	TRBJ2-4	NA	NA	CASSPYVWGAKNIQYF	TGTGCCAGCAGCCCCTACGTCTGGGGAGCCAAAAACATTCAGTACTTC
TRBV6-1	TRBJ2-6	NA	TRBD1	CASSGTGVGANVLTF	TGTGCCAGCAGTGGGACAGGGGTCGGGGCCAACGTCCTGACTTTC
TRBV28	TRBJ2-5	NA	TRBD1	CASGSGTATKGQYF	TGTGCCAGCGGCTCCGGGACAGCCACAAAAGGGCAGTACTTC
TRBV18	TRBJ2-7	NA	TRBD1	CASLADRGSYEQYF	TGTGCCAGCTTAGCGGACAGGGGCTCCTACGAGCAGTACTTC
TRBV9	TRBJ1-1	NA	TRBD1	CASSVGEGAGTEAFF	TGTGCCAGCAGCGTAGGAGAGGGGGCAGGGACTGAAGCTTTCTTT
TRBV11-2	TRBJ1-1	NA	NA	CASSLPAWGSMNTEAFF	TGTGCCAGCAGCTTACCCGCCTGGGGCAGCATGAACACTGAAGCTTTCTTT
TRBV7-9	TRBJ2-7	NA	TRBD1	CASKGKGAGEQYF	TGTGCCAGCAAAGGCAAGGGGGCCGGCGAGCAGTACTTC
TRBV11-2	TRBJ2-7	NA	TRBD2	CASSLGSGPPYEQYF	TGTGCCAGCAGCTTAGGTAGCGGGCCCCCCTACGAGCAGTACTTC
TRBV5-1	TRBJ1-3	NA	TRBD1	CASSSGQLVGNTIYF	TGCGCCAGCAGCTCGGGACAGTTAGTAGGAAACACCATATATTTT
TRBV6-5	TRBJ2-7	NA	NA	CAISKDYPYYEQYF	TGTGCCATCAGTAAGGACTATCCGTACTACGAGCAGTACTTC
TRBV9	TRBJ1-1	NA	NA	CASSVDAAVPNTEAFF	TGTGCCAGCAGCGTAGACGCGGCCGTCCCTAACACTGAAGCTTTCTTT
TRBV19	TRBJ2-7	NA	NA	CASASIRGFYEQYF	TGTGCCAGTGCAAGTATTCGGGGTTTCTACGAGCAGTACTTC
TRBV15	TRBJ1-1	NA	NA	CATSRGDLNTEAFF	TGTGCCACCAGCAGGGGGGACTTGAACACTGAAGCTTTCTTT
TRBV4-1	TRBJ2-7	once	NA	CASSQDIFYEQYF	TGCGCCAGCAGCCAAGATATATTCTACGAGCAGTACTTC
TRBV9	TRBJ1-3	few	TRBD1	CASSVDDRVRNTIYF	TGTGCCAGCAGCGTAGATGACAGGGTGAGAAACACCATATATTTT
TRBV4-1	TRBJ2-7	NA	TRBD1	CASSQQAGTGEGYEQYF	TGCGCCAGCAGCCAACAGGCCGGGACAGGGGAGGGCTACGAGCAGTACTTC
TRBV9	TRBJ1-6	NA	TRBD1	CASSVAGQGKAYNSPLHF	TGTGCCAGCAGCGTAGCCGGACAGGGGAAGGCCTATAATTCACCCCTCCACTTT
TRBV27	TRBJ1-5	few	NA	CASSLSRPGQPQHF	TGTGCCAGCAGTTTATCACGCCCCGGGCAGCCCCAGCATTTT
TRBV20-1	TRBJ1-1	NA	NA	CSGSTNTEAFF	TGCAGTGGTAGCACAAACACTGAAGCTTTCTTT
TRBV2	TRBJ1-1	NA	TRBD1	CASSERDRLRGNEAFF	TGTGCCAGCAGTGAACGGGACAGGCTAAGGGGCAATGAAGCTTTCTTT
TRBV7-9	TRBJ2-7	NA	NA	CASSPRDRGREAGGLEQYF	TGTGCCAGCAGCCCAAGGGACAGGGGAAGGGAGGCGGGAGGGCTCGAGCAGTACTTC
TRBV4-2	TRBJ1-1	few	TRBD1	CASSQGRTGVRNTEAFF	TGTGCCAGCAGCCAAGGTAGGACAGGTGTTCGGAACACTGAAGCTTTCTTT
TRBV2	TRBJ1-2	few	TRBD1	CASSATGGDGYTF	TGTGCCAGCAGTGCCACAGGGGGCGATGGCTACACCTTC
TRBV6-5	TRBJ2-7	NA	TRBD1	CASSTGVEQYF	TGTGCCAGCAGTACAGGGGTAGAGCAGTACTTC
TRBV19	TRBJ1-5	NA	NA	CASTPFENQPQHF	TGTGCCAGTACCCCATTCGAAAATCAGCCCCAGCATTTT
TRBV11-2	TRBJ1-6	NA	NA	CASSLGPRGSPLHF	TGTGCCAGCAGCTTAGGGCCCCGGGGCTCACCCCTCCACTTT
TRBV2	TRBJ2-7	NA	TRBD2	CASTTSEGTSGSSSYEQYF	TGTGCCAGCACGACCTCTGAAGGGACTAGCGGGTCCAGCTCCTACGAGCAGTACTTC
TRBV28	TRBJ1-2	NA	NA	CASSLDGFANYGYTF	TGTGCCAGCAGCCTGGACGGATTTGCTAACTATGGCTACACCTTC
TRBV18	TRBJ1-2	NA	TRBD1	CASSPRTGEDYGYTF	TGTGCCAGCTCACCACGTACAGGGGAGGACTATGGCTACACCTTC
TRBV19	TRBJ2-7	NA	TRBD2	CASGSGPSPSYEQYF	TGTGCCAGTGGTAGCGGGCCCAGCCCCTCCTACGAGCAGTACTTC
TRBV5-1	TRBJ1-3	once	NA	CASSLAGQGGNTIYF	TGCGCCAGCAGCTTGGCCGGGCAGGGTGGAAACACCATATATTTT
TRBV21-1	TRBJ2-7	NA	NA	CASYQRDQGPYEQYF	TGTGCCAGCTACCAGCGGGACCAGGGCCCCTACGAGCAGTACTTC
TRBV7-6	TRBJ2-7	NA	NA	CASSLDLQVNEQYF	TGTGCCAGCAGCTTAGACCTCCAAGTGAACGAGCAGTACTTC
TRBV7-9	TRBJ1-2	few	NA	CASSLAQGFGYTF	TGTGCCAGCAGCTTAGCGCAAGGTTTCGGCTACACCTTC
TRBV5-6	TRBJ1-1	once	NA	CASSLTQNTEAFF	TGTGCCAGCAGCTTGACGCAGAACACTGAAGCTTTCTTT
TRBV5-4	TRBJ2-3	NA	NA	CASSPGGTDTQYF	TGTGCCAGCAGCCCAGGCGGCACAGATACGCAGTATTTT
TRBV5-1	TRBJ2-7	NA	TRBD1	CASSEEQTGARYEQYF	TGCGCCAGCAGCGAGGAACAGACAGGGGCGCGATACGAGCAGTACTTC
TRBV4-2	TRBJ1-2	NA	NA	CASSQQFGAGTGYTF	TGTGCCAGCAGCCAACAGTTCGGGGCAGGGACTGGCTACACCTTC
TRBV11-2	TRBJ1-4	few	TRBD1	CASSTGTGRNEKLFF	TGTGCCAGCAGCACCGGGACAGGGAGAAATGAAAAACTGTTTTTT
TRBV5-1	TRBJ1-5	NA	NA	CASSQGSSNQPQHF	TGCGCCAGCAGTCAGGGGAGTAGCAATCAGCCCCAGCATTTT
TRBV27	TRBJ2-7	NA	TRBD1	CASSRDRGAYEQYF	TGTGCCAGCAGCCGGGACAGGGGAGCCTACGAGCAGTACTTC
TRBV19	TRBJ1-5	few	NA	CASSSLGTPNQPQHF	TGTGCCAGTAGTAGCCTCGGGACACCCAATCAGCCCCAGCATTTT
TRBV6-5	TRBJ2-7	NA	TRBD2	CASSRTSGTYEQYF	TGTGCCAGCAGTAGGACTAGCGGTACCTACGAGCAGTACTTC
TRBV6-1	TRBJ2-7	NA	NA	CASSDQDFFQYF	TGTGCCAGCAGTGACCAGGACTTCTTCCAGTACTTC
TRBV9	TRBJ1-3	NA	TRBD1	CASSLNTGAGNTIYF	TGTGCCAGCAGCCTTAACACAGGGGCTGGAAACACCATATATTTT